The 23 T cell receptor beta chains reported below all come from one sample, sequenced in a study of early T cells in non-severe SARS-CoV-2 infection (dated by TCRdb to the early 2020s). Libraries were prepared through 5' RACE. Sequencer: NextSeq 500. TCRdb reworked the public reads: Q25 trimming with fastp, MiXCR clone assembly, productive beta chains retained. Rows merge per CDR3 protein into single entries with the most common DNA and genes. This sample has 50,000 to 60,000 distinct CDR3 sequences in its table, and under 8% of those were observed once. The ten largest clones capture 5.8% of the sample. The sequencing used whole blood, collected at baseline. Receptors originate from an adult who was a healthcare worker with PCR-confirmed SARS-CoV-2 infection or an uninfected control (not recorded which).

This clonotype was observed at least ten times. Here the CDR3 reads CASSYGFGDGYTF. CDR3 DNA sequence: TGTGCCAGCAGTTACGGGTTTGGCGATGGCTACACCTTC. The genes are TRBV6-6 and TRBJ1-2, with no clear D. CDR1 and CDR2 from the germline V gene are MNHNY and SVGAGI (reference sequence). V lost 2 bases and J lost 6, with 10 bases in between. The CDR3 consists of 13 residues.

The CDR3 region is CASSPIRGPETQYF. The CDR3 coding sequence is TGTGCCAGCTCACCAATTCGGGGACCAGAGACCCAGTACTTC. The chain has TRBV18 and TRBJ2-5, with D perhaps assigned TRBD1 or TRBD2 (5 bases each). The CDR3 runs to 14 residues. Germline CDR1 reads KGHSH; CDR2 reads LQKENI. Trimming took 2 bases from V and 4 from J, leaving 11 bases between them.

The table lists this clonotype with many counts. This rearrangement joins TRBV5-6 to TRBJ2-3; D possibly corresponds to TRBD2 (6 bases). Between the trimmed V and J ends, which lost 2 bases and 1 base, there was a span of 11 bases. The germline V gene encodes CDR1 SGHDT and CDR2 YYEEEE. The CDR3 covers 15 residues. The CDR3 loop is CASSFPGRRTDTQYF. In nucleotides, the CDR3 is TGTGCCAGCAGCTTTCCCGGGAGACGCACAGATACGCAGTATTTT.

This clonotype showed up many times. CDR3 in DNA: TGTGCCAGCAAAACGGGGGGGTCAACTAATGAGCAGTTCTTC. This codes for CASKTGGSTNEQFF. The V and J genes are TRBV6-5 and TRBJ2-1, with 8 bases lining up with TRBD2. This CDR3 region has 14 residues. Trimming removed 7 bases from V and 7 bases from J; junction bases left unmatched: 9. Germline V gene lookup returns CDR1 MNHEY and CDR2 SVGAGI.

This clonotype was seen at least ten times. The rearrangement joins TRBV6-6 to TRBJ1-4; possibly TRBD1 for D (6 bases). V was trimmed by 6 bases and J by 8 bases, leaving 10 bases between them. This CDR3 has 12 residues. Germline values: CDR1 MNHNY, CDR2 SVGAGI (reference sequence). CDR3 in amino acids: CASSGGGEKLFF. The CDR3 coding sequence is TGTGCCAGCAGCGGGGGGGGCGAAAAACTGTTTTTT.

This clonotype was counted between two and nine times. This rearrangement joins TRBV6-1 to TRBJ2-7, with a weak D call TRBD2 (5 bases). Germline-derived CDR1 and CDR2 are MNHNS and SASEGT. Trimming left V 11 bases short and J 9 bases short, with 20 bases between. The CDR3 sequence is 12 residues long. CDR3 DNA sequence: TGTGCCTCACTAGGGCGGCCAGGCGTGCAGTACTTC. Residues: CASLGRPGVQYF.

This clonotype was observed at least ten times. CDR3 coding DNA: TGTGCCAGCAGCCTCCAGGGGGCAGGATCCTACGAGCAGTACTTC. Protein sequence: CASSLQGAGSYEQYF. The V and J genes are TRBV28 and TRBJ2-7; 8 bases match TRBD1. Trimming cost V 6 bases and J 1 base; bases outside gene matches: 8. The CDR3 is made up of 15 amino acids. The germline CDR1 and CDR2 sequences are MDHEN and SYDVKM. Based on the CDR3 plus reference TRBV28 and TRBJ2-7, the full variable domain is DVKVTQSSRYLVKRTGEKVFLECVQDMDHENMFWYRQDPGLGLRLIYFSYDVKMKEKGDIPEGYSVSREKKERFSLILESASTNQTSMYLCASSLQGAGSYEQYFGPGTRLTVT.

This clonotype was observed at least ten times. The chain joins TRBV20-1 to TRBJ2-3; D call uncertain. The V end lost 6 bases, the J end lost 6 bases, and 10 bases lay between the germline ends. Germline V gene data show CDR1 as DFQATT and CDR2 as SNEGSKA (reference sequence). This CDR3 contains 11 residues. The CDR3 protein is CSAEVGDTQYF. The CDR3 DNA sequence: TGCAGTGCAGAAGTAGGCGATACGCAGTATTTT.

This clonotype has a handful of counts. The chain has TRBV6-5 and TRBJ1-2; D gene ambiguous. Trimming cost V 6 bases and J 0 bases, with 14 bases left between them. Germline CDR1 reads MNHEY; CDR2 reads SVGAGI. The CDR3 is 15 residues long. CDR3 loop: CASSLDGQTNYGYTF. CDR3 coding DNA: TGTGCCAGCAGCCTGGACGGGCAGACTAACTATGGCTACACCTTC.

In its sample, this clonotype was seen many times. The J gene is TRBJ2-7, the V gene TRBV12-3 or TRBV12-4, with TRBD2 identical over 12 bases. The CDR3 sequence is 16 residues long. V lost 2 bases, J lost 6 bases, and 8 bases stayed unmatched. The CDR3 is CASSLRLAGAAVEQYF. CDR3 nucleotides: TGTGCCAGCAGTTTAAGACTAGCGGGGGCCGCTGTCGAGCAGTACTTC.

The sample holds many counts of this clonotype. The chain has TRBV29-1 and TRBJ1-1; D is possibly TRBD1 (5 bases). CDR1 SQVTM and CDR2 ANQGSEA come from the germline V gene. The CDR3 has 14 residues. V dropped 7 bases and J dropped 0 bases, with 15 bases sitting between them. The CDR3 nucleotides are TGCAGCGCTAGAGTTGGACACTTGAACACTGAAGCTTTCTTT. Its translation is CSARVGHLNTEAFF. Supplemented by reference TRBV29-1 and TRBJ1-1, the full variable domain reads SAVISQKPSRDICQRGTSLTIQCQVDSQVTMMFWYRQQPGQSLTLIATANQGSEATYESGFVIDKFPISRPNLTFSTLTVSNMSPEDSSIYLCSARVGHLNTEAFFGQGTRLTVV.

This rearrangement joins TRBV20-1 to TRBJ2-3; possibly TRBD1 or TRBD2 for D (5 bases each). CDR3 length: 14 amino acids. Trimming took off 5 bases at V and 2 bases at J, with 14 bases between the two ends. Germline CDR1 DFQATT, CDR2 SNEGSKA (reference sequence). This CDR3 reads CSAQGRQVTDTQYF. DNA of the CDR3: TGCAGTGCTCAGGGACGACAAGTCACAGATACGCAGTATTTT.

This clonotype was picked up many times. J is TRBJ1-5 and V is TRBV7-9; D ambiguous. The CDR3 runs to 14 residues. CDR1 and CDR2 (germline): SEHNR, FQNEAQ (reference sequence). The germline V and J ends were trimmed by 0 bases and 0 bases, with 3 bases remaining between them. The CDR3 nucleotides read TGTGCCAGCAGCTTAGCCGGTAGCAATCAGCCCCAGCATTTT. This sequence encodes CASSLAGSNQPQHF.

The genes are TRBV11-1 and TRBJ1-1; tentatively, D is TRBD1 (5 bases). Germline V gene data show CDR1 as SGHAT and CDR2 as FQDESV (reference sequence). V was trimmed by 5 bases and J by 0 bases, leaving 13 bases between them. This CDR3 comprises 15 residues. This chain's CDR3 is CASSRTGGLNTEAFF. CDR3 DNA: TGTGCCAGCAGCAGAACCGGGGGATTGAACACTGAAGCTTTCTTT.

This clonotype was recorded at least ten times. The genes are TRBV27 and TRBJ2-5, with 7 bases identical to TRBD1. CDR1 is MNHEY, CDR2 SMNVEV, per germline (reference sequence). This CDR3 has 14 residues. The V segment lost 4 bases and the J segment 5 bases; nucleotides outside the gene matches: 7. The CDR3 region has the DNA TGTGCCAGCAGTTGGCTGGGACAGAGGGAGACCCAGTACTTC. Encoded protein: CASSWLGQRETQYF.

This clonotype was seen a handful of times. The V and J genes are TRBV13 and TRBJ2-4; D uncertain. The CDR3 has 16 amino acids. V was clipped by 2 bases and J by 0 bases, with 11 bases between them. CDR1 PRHDT and CDR2 FYEKMQ come from the germline V gene (reference sequence). DNA for the CDR3: TGTGCCAGCAGCTTACGACCCCTCATAGCCAAAAACATTCAGTACTTC. Amino acids: CASSLRPLIAKNIQYF.

J is TRBJ2-3 and V is TRBV14; D possibly corresponds to TRBD1 (5 bases). Germline V gene sequence: CDR1 SGHDN, CDR2 FVKESK. V lost 0 bases, J lost 2 bases, and 6 bases lay in between. There are 14 residues in the CDR3. The CDR3 loop is CASSQDRDTDTQYF. The CDR3 DNA follows: TGTGCCAGCAGCCAAGACAGGGACACAGATACGCAGTATTTT.

The V and J genes are TRBV13 and TRBJ2-7; tentatively, D is TRBD1 (6 bases). Germline V gene lookup returns CDR1 PRHDT and CDR2 FYEKMQ (reference sequence). V was cut by 5 bases and J by 2 bases, with 13 bases left in between. This CDR3 comprises 14 residues. DNA for the CDR3: TGTGCCAGCAGCCAGGCAGGGGCCACCTACGAGCAGTACTTC. It yields the protein CASSQAGATYEQYF.

This clonotype was seen many times. This chain connects TRBV6-1 to TRBJ2-7; the match to TRBD1 covers 8 bases. The CDR3 contains 15 residues. Germline assignment: CDR1 MNHNS and CDR2 SASEGT. With V trimmed by 4 bases and J by 0 bases, 5 bases remained unmatched. This CDR3 reads CASSGLTGGSYEQYF. The CDR3 DNA reads TGTGCCAGCAGTGGTCTAACAGGGGGCTCCTACGAGCAGTACTTC.

This clonotype was found many times. The rearrangement uses TRBV20-1 and TRBJ2-1; D ambiguous. The germline V gene has CDR1 DFQATT and CDR2 SNEGSKA (reference sequence). The CDR3 runs to 11 residues. V was shortened by 7 bases and J by 0 bases, with 4 bases between the two germline ends. The CDR3 DNA follows: TGCAGTGGGAGCTCCTACAATGAGCAGTTCTTC. Translation gives CSGSSYNEQFF.

This clonotype was seen repeatedly, ten times or more. The chain recombines TRBV20-1 with TRBJ2-3; tentatively, D is TRBD1 or TRBD2 (5 bases each). The germline CDR1 and CDR2 sequences are DFQATT and SNEGSKA (reference sequence). This CDR3 spans 15 amino acids. The V end was cut by 7 bases, the J end by 0 bases, with 17 bases between. CDR3 protein: CSGRQRASSTDTQYF. The CDR3 coding sequence is TGCAGTGGCAGACAGAGGGCTAGCAGCACAGATACGCAGTATTTT.

This clonotype was counted at least ten times. The chain has TRBV4-1 and TRBJ1-1; maybe TRBD1 (5 bases). The CDR3 totals 17 residues. V shed 0 bases and J shed 0 bases, with 14 bases lying between them. Germline V lookup: CDR1 MGHRA, CDR2 YSYEKL. CDR3 sequence reads: CASSQDRGAKLNTEAFF. Here the CDR3 DNA reads TGCGCCAGCAGCCAAGATCGAGGGGCCAAGCTGAACACTGAAGCTTTCTTT.

Notes on this clonotype: Possible read error: a much larger clone is one base away. J is TRBJ2-7 and V is TRBV20-1, with D tentatively TRBD2 (7 bases). Trimming shortened V by 0 bases and J by 4 bases, and 19 bases separated the two germline ends. Germline CDR1 and CDR2: DFQATT and SNEGSKA (reference sequence). The CDR3 length is 16 residues. CDR3 protein: CSARDFFAGAGYEQYF. The DNA for the CDR3 is TGCAGTGCTAGAGACTTCTTCGCGGGGGCTGGTTACGAGCAGTACTTC.